This TCR beta chain derives from a study of post-analysis software for immune sequencing data. Study in general: Several disease courses (relapsing-remitting, secondary progressive and progressive-relapsing) of multiple sclerosis were included. Study findings and constraints: Multiple sclerosis patients had significantly lower normalized Chao1 diversity than controls.

Unique molecular identifiers were built into the TCR beta cDNA libraries. MiXCR, run by TCRdb on the PCR reads, gives a single entry per CDR3 protein. The profile shows roughly 400,000 distinct CDR3 sequences, 35% to 45% of them singletons. Concerning this clonotype: Antigen specificity is unknown.

The clonotype was recovered from a girl between 2 and 10 years old with multiple sclerosis. The source material was blood.

CDR3 residues: CASSVGDRGREQYF. The CDR3 DNA follows: TGCGCCAGCAGCGTAGGGGACAGGGGGCGCGAGCAGTACTTC. This sequence joins TRBV5-1 and TRBJ2-7, with 12 bases lining up with TRBD1. The CDR3 runs to 14 residues. Per the germline V gene, CDR1 is SGHRS and CDR2 is YFSETQ. Unmatched junction bases numbered 5, after V lost 4 bases and J lost 6 bases.